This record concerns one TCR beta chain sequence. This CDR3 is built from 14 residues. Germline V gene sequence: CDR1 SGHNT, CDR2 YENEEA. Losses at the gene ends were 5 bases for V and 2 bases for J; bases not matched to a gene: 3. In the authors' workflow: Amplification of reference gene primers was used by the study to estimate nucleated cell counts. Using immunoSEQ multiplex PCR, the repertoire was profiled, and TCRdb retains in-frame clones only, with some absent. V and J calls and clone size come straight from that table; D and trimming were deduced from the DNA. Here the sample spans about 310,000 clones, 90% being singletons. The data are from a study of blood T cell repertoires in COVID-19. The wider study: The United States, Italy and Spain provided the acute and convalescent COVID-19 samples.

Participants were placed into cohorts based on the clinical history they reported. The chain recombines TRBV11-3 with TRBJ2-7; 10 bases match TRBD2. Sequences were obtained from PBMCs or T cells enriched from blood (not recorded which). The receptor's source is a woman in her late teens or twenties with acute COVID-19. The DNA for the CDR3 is TGTGCCAGCAGCCGCGGGACTAGCGCCTACGAGCAGTACTTC. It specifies CASSRGTSAYEQYF.